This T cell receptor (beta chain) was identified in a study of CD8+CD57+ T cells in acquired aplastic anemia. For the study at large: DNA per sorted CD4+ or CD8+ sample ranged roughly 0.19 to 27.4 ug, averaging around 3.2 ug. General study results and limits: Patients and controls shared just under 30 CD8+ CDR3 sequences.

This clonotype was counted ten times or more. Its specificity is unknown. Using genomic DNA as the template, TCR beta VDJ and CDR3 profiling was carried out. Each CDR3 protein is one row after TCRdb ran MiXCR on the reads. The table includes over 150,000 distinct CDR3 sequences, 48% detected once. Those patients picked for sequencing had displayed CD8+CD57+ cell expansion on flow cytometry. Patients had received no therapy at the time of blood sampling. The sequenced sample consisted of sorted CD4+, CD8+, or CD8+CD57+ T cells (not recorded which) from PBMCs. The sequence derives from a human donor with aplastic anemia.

This CDR3 is CSAWTGSDTQYF. The CDR3 DNA sequence: TGCAGTGCTTGGACAGGGTCGGATACGCAGTATTTT. V is TRBV20-1 and J is TRBJ2-3, with 8 bases identical to TRBD1. The V segment lost 5 bases and the J segment 6 bases; nucleotides outside the gene matches: 4. The CDR3 runs 12 residues. Germline values: CDR1 DFQATT, CDR2 SNEGSKA (reference sequence).